The rows below give T cell receptor beta chains drawn from one sample of a study of control samples from healthy donors and cancer patients. Sequencing used immunoSEQ multiplex PCR; TCRdb keeps in-frame clones, though not all of them. There are about 150,000 clones in the sample; about 94% occur only once, and 5.7% lies in the top ten. What was sequenced was blood. The receptors come from a man aged 40-50 years in good health. Both conserved end residues are part of each CDR3.

J gene: TRBJ1-4; V gene: TRBV2; CDR3 protein: CASKETGPEKLFF
J gene: TRBJ2-1; V gene: TRBV7-2; CDR3 protein: CASSLGAGEYNEQFF
J gene: TRBJ2-2; V gene: TRBV11-1; CDR3 protein: CASSLGTRNTGELFF
J gene: TRBJ2-3; V gene: TRBV7-9; CDR3 protein: CASSPPGLATDTQYF
J gene: TRBJ1-2; V gene: TRBV7-2; CDR3 protein: CASSRTRFAGKNYGYTF
J gene: TRBJ1-2; V gene: TRBV18; CDR3 protein: CASSPSTVYGYTF
J gene: TRBJ1-3; V gene: TRBV6-5; CDR3 protein: CASSYSGVGGNTIYF
J gene: TRBJ1-2; V gene: TRBV7-9; CDR3 protein: CASSPLNRRIWGYTF
J gene: TRBJ1-1; V gene: TRBV30; CDR3 protein: CAWRVSSTAMNTEAFF
J gene: TRBJ1-2; V gene: TRBV2; CDR3 protein: CASSPTTASYGYTF
J gene: TRBJ1-2; V gene: TRBV2; CDR3 protein: CASRYSDYGYTF
J gene: TRBJ2-1; V gene: TRBV27; CDR3 protein: CASSLSDRVRDEQFF
J gene: TRBJ2-3; V gene: TRBV6-2/TRBV6-3; CDR3 protein: CASSYSTQGDADTQYF